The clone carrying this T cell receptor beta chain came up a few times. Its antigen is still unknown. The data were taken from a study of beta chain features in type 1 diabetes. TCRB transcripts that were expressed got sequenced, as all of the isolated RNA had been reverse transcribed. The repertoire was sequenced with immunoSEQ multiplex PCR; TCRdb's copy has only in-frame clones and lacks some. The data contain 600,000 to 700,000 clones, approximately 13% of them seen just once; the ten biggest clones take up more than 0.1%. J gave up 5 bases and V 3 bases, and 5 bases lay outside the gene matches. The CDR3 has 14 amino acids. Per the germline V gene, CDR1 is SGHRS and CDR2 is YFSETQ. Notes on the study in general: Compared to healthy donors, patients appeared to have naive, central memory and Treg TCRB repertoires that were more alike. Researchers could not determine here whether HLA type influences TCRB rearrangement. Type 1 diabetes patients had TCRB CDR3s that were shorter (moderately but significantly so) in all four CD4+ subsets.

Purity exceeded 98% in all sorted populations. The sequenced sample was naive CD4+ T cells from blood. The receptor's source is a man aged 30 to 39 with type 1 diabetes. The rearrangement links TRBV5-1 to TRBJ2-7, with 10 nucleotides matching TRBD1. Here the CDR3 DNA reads TGCGCCAGCAGCTCGGGACAGGGGATAGACGAGCAGTACTTC. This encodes CASSSGQGIDEQYF. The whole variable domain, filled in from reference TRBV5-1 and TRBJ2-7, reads KAGVTQTPRYLIKTRGQQVTLSCSPISGHRSVSWYQQTPGQGLQFLFEYFSETQRNKGNFPGRFSGRQFSNSRSEMNVSTLELGDSALYLCASSSGQGIDEQYFGPGTRLTVT.